The text below deals with one T cell receptor beta chain. Its target antigen remains unknown. No base-level quality is on record; no much larger clone is a single base apart. This record belongs to a study of blood T cell repertoires in COVID-19 (dated by TCRdb to between 2020 and 2021). About the full investigation: Samples from collaborators originated in the United States, Italy and Spain and spanned both the acute and convalescent phases of COVID-19. The material from the prospective study consisted of cDNA or gDNA derived from T cells, B-cell-depleted T cells, or PBMCs. Subjects who had been exposed to COVID-19, were actively infected with it, or had recovered from it provided the deeply sampled blood TCRbeta repertoires that made up the dataset. The repertoires were made available in a free public database intended to serve as a resource for research on the immune response to SARS-CoV-2. Samples were obtained from the ongoing ImmuneRACE study (first 160 participants) and from about 1,300 subjects provided by 6 global collaborators. Where available, HLA class I and class II types were obtained from metadata supplied by the sample provider rather than from assay-based typing. A de-identified subject ID, COVID-19 status, age in years and sex were almost always included in the sample metadata. Overall study outcomes, separate from this receptor: Clinical and demographic metadata were provided uncurated, with the amount varying by source and participant.

The junction carries 8 bases between V and J, which are trimmed by 3 bases and 5 bases respectively. In the germline V gene (reference sequence), CDR1 corresponds to LNHDA and CDR2 to SQIVND. There are 13 amino acids in the CDR3, from cysteine to phenylalanine inclusive. CDR3 DNA is the only sequence kept; it has 39 bases, read in frame from the first base. At one collaborating source in Seattle, patients were enrolled during active infection and were followed longitudinally through the course of disease. The collaborating institutions used their own protocols to collect whole blood in K2EDTA tubes. For TCRbeta analysis, collaborator samples were shipped as frozen whole blood, as isolated PBMCs, or as DNA extracted from either sample type. The immunoSEQ Assay, a bias-controlled multiplex PCR, was used to amplify TCRbeta CDR3 regions from genomic DNA. The original methods were these. The number of nucleated cells in each sample was estimated by amplification of reference gene primers within the assay. Sequence reads were collapsed and filtered to measure the absolute abundance of every unique TCRbeta CDR3 rearrangement. Productive Simpson clonality was computed per sample as the square root of Simpson's diversity index over productive rearrangements. As stored in TCRdb, this immuneACCESS dataset retains in-frame rearrangements with V and J assigned. A fraction of the clones does not appear; measured against another copy, unresolved V genes explain less than half of the discrepancy, and the remainder lacks a known reason. Clonal size and the V and J genes are those of that table, whereas D and trimming came from the DNA. In all, the sample holds 80,000 to 100,000 clones, and around 88% of those were seen once. Around 2% of the sample goes to the ten largest clones.

This TCR was sampled from a man aged 45-65 years with COVID-19, enrolled during active disease. The rearranged chain carries TRBV19 and TRBJ1-5; no D gene call is confident. Source material: peripheral blood. The CDR3 amino acid sequence is: CASSMARYQPQHF. Read as DNA, the sequence is TGTGCCAGTAGTATGGCCAGATATCAGCCCCAGCATTTT.